Below are 9 T cell receptor beta chains sequenced from a single sample in a study of regulatory T cells in long-lasting Graves disease. Time point described: newly diagnosed GD, antithyroid drugs for less than 3 months. TCR sequences were obtained from RNA taken from PBMCs. HTBI primers from iRepertoire and Arm-PCR of CDR3 regions yielded the TCR beta libraries. Each CDR3 protein is one row after TCRdb ran MiXCR on the multiplex PCR reads. The sample carries hundreds of thousands of distinct CDR3 sequences, 16% recorded once. The sample was also linked to a second study, of T cells in Graves' hyperthyroidism and ophthalmopathy.

Here the sequenced sample was peripheral blood mononuclear cells (PBMCs), taken at new diagnosis, from a patient treated with antithyroid drugs. The receptors stem from a man in his forties with Graves disease.

The chain combines TRBV20-1 with TRBJ1-5; TRBD1 matches at 9 bases. Germline loops: CDR1 DFQATT, CDR2 SNEGSKA (reference sequence). V gave up 5 bases and J gave up 4 bases; unmatched junction bases: 6. The CDR3 runs to 14 residues. The CDR3: CSAQPGQGNQPQHF. As DNA, the CDR3 is TGCAGTGCTCAACCGGGACAGGGAAATCAGCCCCAGCATTTT.

This clonotype was observed many times. The chain combines TRBV20-1 with TRBJ2-7; TRBD1 or TRBD2 may be the D gene (6 bases each). Per the germline V gene, CDR1 is DFQATT and CDR2 is SNEGSKA (reference sequence). With 1 base removed from V and 0 bases from J, the gap between germline ends came to 13 bases. The CDR3 contains 15 residues. CDR3 bases: TGCAGTGCTAGAGGACCGGGGGCCCTCTCCTACGAGCAGTACTTC. Residues: CSARGPGALSYEQYF.

The rearrangement uses TRBV5-8 and TRBJ1-2, with D possibly matching TRBD1 (6 bases). V was clipped by 7 bases and J by 4 bases, with 11 bases between them. The germline V gene has CDR1 SGHTS and CDR2 YDEGEE. This CDR3 has 12 residues. In DNA form, the CDR3 reads TGTGCCAGCGCAGGGGATTCCTATGGCTACACCTTC. This gives the protein CASAGDSYGYTF.

This clonotype was seen a few times. V is TRBV9 and J is TRBJ1-4; no firm D call. V lost 4 bases and J 3 bases, leaving 13 bases between the germline ends. Germline V gene lookup returns CDR1 SGDLS and CDR2 YYNGEE. There are 15 residues in the CDR3. Here the CDR3 reads CASSPQGSANEKLFF. In DNA, the CDR3 is TGTGCCAGCAGCCCTCAAGGGTCTGCTAATGAAAAACTGTTTTTT. Full variable domain (outside the CDR3, taken from reference TRBV9 and TRBJ1-4): DSGVTQTPKHLITATGQRVTLRCSPRSGDLSVYWYQQSLDQGLQFLIQYYNGEERAKGNILERFSAQQFPDLHSELNLSSLELGDSALYFCASSPQGSANEKLFFGSGTQLSVL.

The chain recombines TRBV6-1 with TRBJ2-5; D not certain. V lost 4 bases, J lost 2 bases, and 8 bases lay in between. The CDR3 is made up of 13 amino acids. Germline V CDR1 and CDR2: MNHNS, SASEGT. The CDR3 region is CASSANRQETQYF. As DNA, the CDR3 is TGTGCCAGCAGTGCCAACAGACAAGAGACCCAGTACTTC.

This chain connects TRBV16 to TRBJ1-2; 9 nucleotides align to TRBD1. This CDR3 comprises 14 residues. Looked up from germline, CDR1 is KGHSY and CDR2 is FQNENV. V lost 4 bases to trimming and J lost 7 bases; unmatched junction nucleotides: 7. In DNA, the CDR3 is TGTGCCAGCAGCCTGTACGGGACAGGGCTTGGCTACACCTTC. It is translated as CASSLYGTGLGYTF.

This chain uses TRBV12-5 with TRBJ1-3; a weak D match, TRBD1 (6 bases). The CDR3 extends over 17 amino acids. V gave up 5 bases and J gave up 8 bases, with 25 bases separating them. Germline V CDR1 and CDR2: LGHNT, FRNRAP. CDR3 nucleotides: TGTGCTAGTGGTCCCTGGAGGGGGGAAAGTACACTTGACACCATATATTTT. Translation gives CASGPWRGESTLDTIYF.

The genes are TRBV12-3 or TRBV12-4 and TRBJ2-7, with TRBD1 matching 7 bases. The junction had 5 bases not matched to a gene; V was cut back by 3 bases and J by 3 bases. The CDR3 runs to 14 residues. In DNA form, the CDR3 reads TGTGCCAGCAGTTTTGCAGGGGGATACTACGAGCAGTACTTC. It translates to CASSFAGGYYEQYF.

This clonotype turned up a few times. This likely traces to a read error, being one base from a far larger clone. The gene calls are TRBV12-3 or TRBV12-4 and TRBJ2-1; 10 bases are shared with TRBD1. The V gene end was trimmed by 5 bases and the J gene end by 11 bases; junction bases not matched to a gene: 3. This CDR3 has 12 residues. The CDR3 coding sequence is TGTGCCAGCAGTAAGGGACAGGGGAAGCAGTTCTTC. Translating gives CASSKGQGKQFF.